The TCR beta chain under discussion was sequenced for a study of T cell responses to AZD1222 COVID-19 vaccine. Findings of the study overall: It was only after the peak T cell response that any repertoires were sampled. Donors skewed white British and female; clonal diversity was possibly underestimated. Targets within unmutated variant regions were reportedly found for nearly half of spike-specific TCRs.

Only in-frame clones appear in the TCRdb table, and some are missing; sequencing was by immunoSEQ multiplex PCR. The repertoire holds 100,000 to 150,000 clones, with just under 95% as singletons. The CDR3 contains 14 residues. The germline V gene has CDR1 SEHNR and CDR2 FQNEAQ (reference sequence). Trimming stripped 6 bases from V and 1 base from J, with 12 bases between. On this clone itself: Its antigen is not identified.

The sequence derives from an adult who received the AZD1222 COVID-19 vaccine. The sequencing used peripheral blood, collected 28 days after the second AZD1222 dose. The J gene is TRBJ2-5, the V gene TRBV7-9; D unresolved. The CDR3 spells CASRQLGGQETQYF. Written as DNA, the CDR3 is TGTGCCAGCAGGCAACTGGGTGGCCAAGAGACCCAGTACTTC.